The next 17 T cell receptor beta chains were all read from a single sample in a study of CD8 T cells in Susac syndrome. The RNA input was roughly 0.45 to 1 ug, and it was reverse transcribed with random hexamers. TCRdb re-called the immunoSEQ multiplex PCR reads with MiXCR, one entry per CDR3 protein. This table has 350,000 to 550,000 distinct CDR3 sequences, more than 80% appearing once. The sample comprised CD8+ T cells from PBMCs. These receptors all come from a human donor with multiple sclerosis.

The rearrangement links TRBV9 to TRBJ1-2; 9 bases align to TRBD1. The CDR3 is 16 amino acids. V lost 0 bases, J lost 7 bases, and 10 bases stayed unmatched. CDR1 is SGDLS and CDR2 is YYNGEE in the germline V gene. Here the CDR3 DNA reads TGTGCCAGCAGCGTAGACTACGAGGGACAGGGTAGTGGCTACACCTTC. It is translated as CASSVDYEGQGSGYTF.

The CDR3 loop reads CASSVGGLVNTEAFF. As DNA, the CDR3 is TGTGCCAGCAGTGTGGGCGGCCTGGTGAACACTGAAGCTTTCTTT. V usage is TRBV2 and J usage is TRBJ1-1; D is unclear. This CDR3 has 15 residues. V was cut by 4 bases and J by 0 bases, with 12 bases left in between. Germline values: CDR1 SNHLY, CDR2 FYNNEI.

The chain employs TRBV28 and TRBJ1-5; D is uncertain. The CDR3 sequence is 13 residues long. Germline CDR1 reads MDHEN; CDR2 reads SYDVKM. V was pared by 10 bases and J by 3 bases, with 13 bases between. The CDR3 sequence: CAIVDGFNQPQHF. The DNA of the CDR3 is TGTGCCATTGTGGACGGGTTCAATCAGCCCCAGCATTTT.

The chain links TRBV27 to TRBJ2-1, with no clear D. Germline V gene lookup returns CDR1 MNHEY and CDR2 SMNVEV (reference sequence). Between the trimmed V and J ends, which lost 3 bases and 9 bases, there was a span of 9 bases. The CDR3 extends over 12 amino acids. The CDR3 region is CASSLWRGEQFF. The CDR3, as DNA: TGTGCCAGCAGTTTGTGGCGAGGTGAGCAGTTCTTC.

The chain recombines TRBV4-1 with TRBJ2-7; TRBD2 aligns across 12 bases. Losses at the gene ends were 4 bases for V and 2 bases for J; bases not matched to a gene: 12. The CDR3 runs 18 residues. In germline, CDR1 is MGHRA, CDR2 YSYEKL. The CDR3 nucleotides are TGCGCCAGCAGCCTAAGCGAACCGGGACTAGCGGGCCCCTACGAGCAGTACTTC. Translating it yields CASSLSEPGLAGPYEQYF.

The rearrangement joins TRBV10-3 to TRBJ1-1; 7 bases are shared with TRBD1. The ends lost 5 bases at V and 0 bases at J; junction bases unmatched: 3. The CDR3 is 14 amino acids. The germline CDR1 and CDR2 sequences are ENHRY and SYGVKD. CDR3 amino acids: CAISRGQLNTEAFF. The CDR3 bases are TGTGCCATCAGTCGGGGACAGCTGAACACTGAAGCTTTCTTT.

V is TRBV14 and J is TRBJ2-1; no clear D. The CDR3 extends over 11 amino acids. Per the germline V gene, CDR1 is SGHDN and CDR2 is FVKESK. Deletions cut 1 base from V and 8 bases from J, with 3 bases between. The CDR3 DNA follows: TGTGCCAGCAGCCAAGTCCATGAGCAGTTCTTC. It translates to CASSQVHEQFF.

The CDR3 sequence: CASSQPGVNEQFF. The DNA of the CDR3 is TGTGCCAGCAGCCAACCGGGCGTCAATGAGCAGTTCTTC. V usage is TRBV6-2 or TRBV6-3 and J usage is TRBJ2-1; D remains unclear. CDR3 length: 13 amino acids. V was shortened by 6 bases and J by 6 bases, with 12 bases between the two germline ends. CDR1 MNHEY and CDR2 SVGEGT come from the germline V gene.

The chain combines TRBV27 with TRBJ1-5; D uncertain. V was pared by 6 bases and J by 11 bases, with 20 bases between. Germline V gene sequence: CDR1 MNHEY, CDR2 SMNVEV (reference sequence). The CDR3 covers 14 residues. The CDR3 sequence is CASSSGNKEFAQHF. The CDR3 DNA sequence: TGTGCCAGCAGCTCCGGGAATAAGGAATTCGCCCAGCATTTT.

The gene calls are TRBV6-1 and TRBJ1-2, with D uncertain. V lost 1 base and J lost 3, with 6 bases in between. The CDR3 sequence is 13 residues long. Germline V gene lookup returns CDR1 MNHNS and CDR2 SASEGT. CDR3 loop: CASSEVPYYGYTF. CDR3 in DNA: TGTGCCAGCAGTGAAGTCCCTTACTATGGCTACACCTTC.

CDR3 in DNA: TGTGCCAGCAGTTACGTGACTAGCGGTCTCTTCGGGTTAACAGATACGCAGTATTTT. This codes for CASSYVTSGLFGLTDTQYF. The V gene is TRBV6-5, the J gene TRBJ2-3; TRBD2 matches at 9 bases. CDR3 length equals 19 residues. Trimming at V came to 2 bases and at J to 3 bases, leaving 15 bases not matched to a gene. The germline gives CDR1 MNHEY, CDR2 SVGAGI.

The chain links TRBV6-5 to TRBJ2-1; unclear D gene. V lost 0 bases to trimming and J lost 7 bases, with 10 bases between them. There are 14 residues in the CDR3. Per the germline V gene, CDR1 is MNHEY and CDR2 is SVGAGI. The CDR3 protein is CASSYSGSTNEQFF. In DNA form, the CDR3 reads TGTGCCAGCAGTTACTCGGGCAGCACGAATGAGCAGTTCTTC.

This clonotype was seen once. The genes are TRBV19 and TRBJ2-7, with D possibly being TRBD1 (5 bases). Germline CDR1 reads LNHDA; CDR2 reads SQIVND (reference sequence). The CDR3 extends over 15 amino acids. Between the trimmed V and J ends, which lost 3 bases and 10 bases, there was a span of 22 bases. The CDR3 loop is CASSMNGAVYGDQYF. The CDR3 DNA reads TGTGCCAGTAGTATGAATGGGGCCGTATACGGCGACCAGTACTTC.

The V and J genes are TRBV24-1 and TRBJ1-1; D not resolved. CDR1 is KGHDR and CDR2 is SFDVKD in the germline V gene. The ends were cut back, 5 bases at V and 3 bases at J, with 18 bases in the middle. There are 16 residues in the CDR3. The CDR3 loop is CATSVGLRQLDTEAFF. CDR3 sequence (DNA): TGTGCCACCAGTGTAGGTTTGAGGCAGCTGGACACTGAAGCTTTCTTT.

CDR3 sequence (DNA): TGTGCCAGCAGTTACTCCCCCCTTGGTCTAGCGGGGGCCTTTGCCCCAGATACGCAGTATTTT. Protein sequence: CASSYSPLGLAGAFAPDTQYF. The V gene is TRBV6-2 or TRBV6-3, the J gene TRBJ2-3; the match to TRBD2 covers 10 bases. Germline lookup yields CDR1 MNHEY and CDR2 SVGEGT. This CDR3 is 21 amino acids long. V lost 0 bases and J lost 4; bases outside the gene matches: 19.

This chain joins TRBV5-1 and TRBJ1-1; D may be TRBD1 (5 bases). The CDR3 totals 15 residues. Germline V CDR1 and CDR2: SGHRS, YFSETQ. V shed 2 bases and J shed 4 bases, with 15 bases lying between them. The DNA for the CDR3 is TGCGCCAGCAGCTTCGGCGACAGAGATTTCACTGAAGCTTTCTTT. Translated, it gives CASSFGDRDFTEAFF.

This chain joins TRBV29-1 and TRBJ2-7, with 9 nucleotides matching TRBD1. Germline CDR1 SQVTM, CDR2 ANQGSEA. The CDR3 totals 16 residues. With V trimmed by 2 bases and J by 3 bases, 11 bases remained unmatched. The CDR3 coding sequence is TGCAGCGTTGAACTCGAGGGACAGGGATTGGACTACGAGCAGTACTTC. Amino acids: CSVELEGQGLDYEQYF.